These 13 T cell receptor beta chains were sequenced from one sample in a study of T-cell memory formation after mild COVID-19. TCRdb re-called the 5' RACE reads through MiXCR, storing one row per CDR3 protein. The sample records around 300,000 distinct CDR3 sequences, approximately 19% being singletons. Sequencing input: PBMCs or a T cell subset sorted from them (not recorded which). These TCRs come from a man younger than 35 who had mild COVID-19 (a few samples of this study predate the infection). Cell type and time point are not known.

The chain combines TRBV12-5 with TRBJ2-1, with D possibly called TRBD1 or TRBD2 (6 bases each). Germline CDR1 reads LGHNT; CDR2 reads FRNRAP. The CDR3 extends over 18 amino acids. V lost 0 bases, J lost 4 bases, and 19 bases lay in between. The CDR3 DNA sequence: TGTGCTAGTGGTTTGGTACTTCATCGGGGGCCAAATTACAATGAGCAGTTCTTC. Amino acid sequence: CASGLVLHRGPNYNEQFF. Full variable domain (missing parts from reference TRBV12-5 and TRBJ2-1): DARVTQTPRHKVTEMGQEVTMRCQPILGHNTVFWYRQTMMQGLELLAYFRNRAPLDDSGMPKDRFSAEMPDATLATLKIQPSEPRDSAVYFCASGLVLHRGPNYNEQFFGPGTRLTVL.

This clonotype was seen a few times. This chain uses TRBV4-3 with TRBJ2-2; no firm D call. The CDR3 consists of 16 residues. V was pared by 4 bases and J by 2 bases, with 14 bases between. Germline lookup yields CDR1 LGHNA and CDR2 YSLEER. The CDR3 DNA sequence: TGCGCCAGCAGCCGCGCCAAGTCATCAAACACCGGGGAGCTGTTTTTT. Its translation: CASSRAKSSNTGELFF.

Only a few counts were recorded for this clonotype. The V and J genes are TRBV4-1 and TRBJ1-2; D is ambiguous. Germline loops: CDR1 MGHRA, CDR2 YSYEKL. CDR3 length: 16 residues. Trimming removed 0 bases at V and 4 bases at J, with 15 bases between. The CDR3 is CASSQDRKESPYGYTF. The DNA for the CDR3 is TGCGCCAGCAGCCAAGACCGGAAGGAATCTCCCTATGGCTACACCTTC.

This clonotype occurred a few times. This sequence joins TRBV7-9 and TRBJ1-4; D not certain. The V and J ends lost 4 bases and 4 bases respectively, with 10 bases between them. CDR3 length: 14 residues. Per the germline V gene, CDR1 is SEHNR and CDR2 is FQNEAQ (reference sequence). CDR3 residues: CASSSDGYNEKLFF. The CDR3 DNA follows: TGTGCCAGCAGCTCGGACGGCTATAATGAAAAACTGTTTTTT.

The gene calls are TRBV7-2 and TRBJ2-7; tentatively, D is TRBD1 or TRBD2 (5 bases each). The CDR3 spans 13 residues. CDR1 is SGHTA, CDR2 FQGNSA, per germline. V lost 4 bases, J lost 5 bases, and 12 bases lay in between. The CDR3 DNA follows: TGTGCCAGCAGCTCGACCAGGGACGACGAGCAGTACGTC. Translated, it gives CASSSTRDDEQYV.

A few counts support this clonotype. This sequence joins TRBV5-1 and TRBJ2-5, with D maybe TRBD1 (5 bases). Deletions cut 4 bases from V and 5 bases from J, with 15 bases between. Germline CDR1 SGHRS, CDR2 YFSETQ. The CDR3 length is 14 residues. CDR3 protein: CASSPLQGRETQYF. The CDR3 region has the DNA TGCGCCAGCAGCCCTTTGCAGGGTAGGGAGACCCAGTACTTC.

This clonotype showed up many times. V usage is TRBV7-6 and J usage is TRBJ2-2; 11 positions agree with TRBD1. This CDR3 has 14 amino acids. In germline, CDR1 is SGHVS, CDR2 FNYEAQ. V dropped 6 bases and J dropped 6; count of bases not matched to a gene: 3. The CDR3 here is CASSGQGAAGELFF. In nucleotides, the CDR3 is TGTGCCAGCAGTGGACAGGGGGCTGCCGGGGAGCTGTTTTTT.

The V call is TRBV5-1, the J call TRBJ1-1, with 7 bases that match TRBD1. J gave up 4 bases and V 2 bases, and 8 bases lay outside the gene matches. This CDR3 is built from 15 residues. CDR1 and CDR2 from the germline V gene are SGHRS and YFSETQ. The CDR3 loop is CASSFLTGFGTEAFF. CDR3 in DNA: TGCGCCAGCAGCTTCCTGACAGGGTTTGGCACTGAAGCTTTCTTT.

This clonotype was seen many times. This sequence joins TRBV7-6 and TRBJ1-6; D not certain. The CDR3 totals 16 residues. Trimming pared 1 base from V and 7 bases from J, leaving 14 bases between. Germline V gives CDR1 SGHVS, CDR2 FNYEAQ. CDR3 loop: CASSLGNRALNSPLHF. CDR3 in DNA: TGTGCCAGCAGCTTAGGAAACCGGGCCCTAAATTCACCCCTCCACTTT. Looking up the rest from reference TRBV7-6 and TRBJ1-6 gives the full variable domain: GAGVSQSPRYKVTKRGQDVALRCDPISGHVSLYWYRQALGQGPEFLTYFNYEAQQDKSGLPNDRFSAERPEGSISTLTIQRTEQRDSAMYRCASSLGNRALNSPLHFGNGTRLTVT.

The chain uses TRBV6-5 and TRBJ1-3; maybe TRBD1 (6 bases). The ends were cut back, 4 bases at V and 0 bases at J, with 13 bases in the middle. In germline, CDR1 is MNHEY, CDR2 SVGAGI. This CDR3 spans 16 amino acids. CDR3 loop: CASSSGAATSGNTIYF. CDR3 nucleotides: TGTGCCAGCAGTTCGGGGGCCGCGACCTCTGGAAACACCATATATTTT.

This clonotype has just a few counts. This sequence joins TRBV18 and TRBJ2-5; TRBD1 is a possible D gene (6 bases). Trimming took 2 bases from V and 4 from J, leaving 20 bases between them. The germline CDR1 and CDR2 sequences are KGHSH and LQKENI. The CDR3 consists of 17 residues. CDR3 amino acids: CASSPWSGEGSGETQYF. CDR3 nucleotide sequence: TGTGCCAGCTCACCATGGTCAGGGGAAGGGTCTGGAGAGACCCAGTACTTC.

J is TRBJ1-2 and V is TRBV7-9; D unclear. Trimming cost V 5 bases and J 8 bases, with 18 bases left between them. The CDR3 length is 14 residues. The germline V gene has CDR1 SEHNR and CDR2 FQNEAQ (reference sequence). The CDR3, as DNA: TGTGCCAGCAGCCCCAGTCGGGGTCTTAGAGGCTACACCTTC. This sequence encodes CASSPSRGLRGYTF.

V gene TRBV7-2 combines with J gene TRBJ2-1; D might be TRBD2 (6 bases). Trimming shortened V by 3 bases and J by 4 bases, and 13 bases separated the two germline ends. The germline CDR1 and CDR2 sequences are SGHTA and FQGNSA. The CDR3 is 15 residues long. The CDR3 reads CASSFGTAYYNEQFF. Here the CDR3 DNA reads TGTGCCAGCAGCTTTGGGACTGCCTATTACAATGAGCAGTTCTTC.